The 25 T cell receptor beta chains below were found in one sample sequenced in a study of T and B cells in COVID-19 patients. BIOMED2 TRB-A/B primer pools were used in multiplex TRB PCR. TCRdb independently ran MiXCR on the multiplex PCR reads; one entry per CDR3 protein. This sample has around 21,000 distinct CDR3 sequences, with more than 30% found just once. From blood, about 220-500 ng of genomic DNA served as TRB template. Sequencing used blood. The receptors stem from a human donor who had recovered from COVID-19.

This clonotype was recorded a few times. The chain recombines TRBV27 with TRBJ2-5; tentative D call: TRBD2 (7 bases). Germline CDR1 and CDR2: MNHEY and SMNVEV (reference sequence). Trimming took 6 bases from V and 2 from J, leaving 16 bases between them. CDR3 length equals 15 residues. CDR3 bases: TGTGCCAGCAGGGTTCGGGGGGCCACGCAAGAGACCCAGTACTTC. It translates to CASRVRGATQETQYF.

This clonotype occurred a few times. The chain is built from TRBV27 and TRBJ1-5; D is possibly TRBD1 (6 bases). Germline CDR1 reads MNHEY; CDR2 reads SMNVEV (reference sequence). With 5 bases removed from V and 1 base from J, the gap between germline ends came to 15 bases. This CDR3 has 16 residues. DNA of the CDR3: TGTGCCAGCAGTCAAAGGGCAGGGGCCAGCAATCAGCCCCAGCATTTT. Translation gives CASSQRAGASNQPQHF.

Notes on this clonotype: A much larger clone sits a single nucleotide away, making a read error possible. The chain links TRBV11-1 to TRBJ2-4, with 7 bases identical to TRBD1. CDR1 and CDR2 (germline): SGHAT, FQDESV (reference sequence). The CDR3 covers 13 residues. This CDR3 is CASSSTGEFIQNF. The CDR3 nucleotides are TGTGCCAGCAGCTCAACAGGGGAGTTCATTCAGAACTTC.

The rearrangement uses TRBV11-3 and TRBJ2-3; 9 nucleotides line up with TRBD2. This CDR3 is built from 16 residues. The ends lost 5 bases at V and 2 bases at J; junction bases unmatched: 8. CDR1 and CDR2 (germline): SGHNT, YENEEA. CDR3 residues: CASSPLGGGDTDTQYF. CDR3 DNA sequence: TGTGCCAGCAGCCCCCTGGGCGGGGGGGACACAGATACGCAGTATTTT.

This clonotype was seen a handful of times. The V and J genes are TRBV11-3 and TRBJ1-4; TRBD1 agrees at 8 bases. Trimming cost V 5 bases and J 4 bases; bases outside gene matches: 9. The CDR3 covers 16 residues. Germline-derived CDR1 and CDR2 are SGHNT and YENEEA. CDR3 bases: TGTGCCAGCAGCCGTAGTGCTGACAGGGGTAATGAAAAACTGTTTTTT. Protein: CASSRSADRGNEKLFF.

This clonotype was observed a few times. CDR3 amino acids: CASSLLRQEYEQYF. CDR3 bases: TGTGCCAGCAGCCTCCTCCGACAGGAGTACGAGCAGTACTTC. The chain is built from TRBV7-9 and TRBJ2-7, with D possibly being TRBD1 (6 bases). The CDR3 has 14 amino acids. Germline-derived CDR1 and CDR2 are SEHNR and FQNEAQ (reference sequence). Trimming left V 5 bases short and J 4 bases short, with 15 bases between.

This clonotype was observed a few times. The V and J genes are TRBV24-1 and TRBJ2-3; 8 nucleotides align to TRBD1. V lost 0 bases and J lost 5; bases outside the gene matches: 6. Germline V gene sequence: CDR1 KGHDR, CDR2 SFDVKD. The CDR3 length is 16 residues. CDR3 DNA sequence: TGTGCCACCAGTGATTTGCCAGGACAGGGCTTAGATACGCAGTATTTT. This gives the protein CATSDLPGQGLDTQYF.

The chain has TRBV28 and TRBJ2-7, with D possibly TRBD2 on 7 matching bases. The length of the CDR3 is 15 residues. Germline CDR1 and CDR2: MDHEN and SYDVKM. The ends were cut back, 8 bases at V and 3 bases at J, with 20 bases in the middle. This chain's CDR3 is CASQGGGLVNYEQYF. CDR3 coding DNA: TGTGCCAGCCAAGGGGGGGGTCTTGTTAACTACGAGCAGTACTTC.

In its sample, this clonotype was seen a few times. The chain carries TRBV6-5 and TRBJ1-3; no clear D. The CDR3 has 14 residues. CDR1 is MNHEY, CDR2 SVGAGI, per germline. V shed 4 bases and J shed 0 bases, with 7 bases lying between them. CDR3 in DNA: TGTGCCAGCAGTTTTGGGAGCTCTGGAAACACCATATATTTT. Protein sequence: CASSFGSSGNTIYF.

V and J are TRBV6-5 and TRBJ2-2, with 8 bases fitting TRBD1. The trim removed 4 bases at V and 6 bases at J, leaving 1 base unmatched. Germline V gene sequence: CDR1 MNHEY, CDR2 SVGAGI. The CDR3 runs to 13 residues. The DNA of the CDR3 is TGTGCCAGCAGTTTACAGGGGGCCGGGGAGCTGTTTTTT. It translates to CASSLQGAGELFF.

The CDR3 loop reads CASSLVAGEQYF. The CDR3, as DNA: TGTGCCAGCAGCTTAGTGGCGGGAGAGCAGTACTTC. The J gene is TRBJ2-7, the V gene TRBV7-9, with a tentative D call TRBD2 (6 bases). This CDR3 is built from 12 residues. Trimming removed 1 base at V and 7 bases at J, with 8 bases between. Germline CDR1 is SEHNR and CDR2 is FQNEAQ (reference sequence).

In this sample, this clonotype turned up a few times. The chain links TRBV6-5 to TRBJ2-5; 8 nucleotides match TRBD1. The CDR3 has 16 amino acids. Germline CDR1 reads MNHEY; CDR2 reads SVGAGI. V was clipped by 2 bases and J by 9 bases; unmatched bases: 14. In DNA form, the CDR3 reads TGTGCCAGCAGTTACCCCCCGCAGGGGGCCCTTGGAGCCCAGTACTTC. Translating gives CASSYPPQGALGAQYF.

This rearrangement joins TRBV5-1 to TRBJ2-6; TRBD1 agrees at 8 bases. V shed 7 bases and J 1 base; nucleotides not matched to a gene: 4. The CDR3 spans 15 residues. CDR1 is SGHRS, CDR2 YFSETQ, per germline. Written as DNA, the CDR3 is TGCGCCAGCGGACAGGGTAGATCTGGGGCCAACGTCCTGACTTTC. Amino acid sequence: CASGQGRSGANVLTF.

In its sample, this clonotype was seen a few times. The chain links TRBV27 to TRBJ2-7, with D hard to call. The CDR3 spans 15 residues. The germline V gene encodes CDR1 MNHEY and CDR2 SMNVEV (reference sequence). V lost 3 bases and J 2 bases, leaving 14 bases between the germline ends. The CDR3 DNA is TGTGCCAGCAGTTTTTTGAGTCGAGCTACCTACGAGCAGTACTTC. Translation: CASSFLSRATYEQYF.

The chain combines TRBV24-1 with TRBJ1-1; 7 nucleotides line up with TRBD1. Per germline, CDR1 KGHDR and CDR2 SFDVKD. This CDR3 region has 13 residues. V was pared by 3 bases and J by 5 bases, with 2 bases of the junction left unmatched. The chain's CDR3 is CATSDDRVTEAFF. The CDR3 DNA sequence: TGTGCCACCAGTGATGACAGGGTAACTGAAGCTTTCTTT.

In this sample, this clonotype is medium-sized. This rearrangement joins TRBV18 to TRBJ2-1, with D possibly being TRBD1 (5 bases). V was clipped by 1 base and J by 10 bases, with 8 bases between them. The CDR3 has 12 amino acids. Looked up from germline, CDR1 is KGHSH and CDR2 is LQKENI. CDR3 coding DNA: TGTGCCAGCTCACCACAGGGGTTGGAGCAGTTCTTC. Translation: CASSPQGLEQFF.

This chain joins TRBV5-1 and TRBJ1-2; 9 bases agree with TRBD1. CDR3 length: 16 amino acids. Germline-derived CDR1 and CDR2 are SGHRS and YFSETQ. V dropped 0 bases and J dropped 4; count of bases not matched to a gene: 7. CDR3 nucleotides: TGCGCCAGCAGCTTGGATACTACAGGGGGCCGCTATGGCTACACCTTC. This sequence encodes CASSLDTTGGRYGYTF.

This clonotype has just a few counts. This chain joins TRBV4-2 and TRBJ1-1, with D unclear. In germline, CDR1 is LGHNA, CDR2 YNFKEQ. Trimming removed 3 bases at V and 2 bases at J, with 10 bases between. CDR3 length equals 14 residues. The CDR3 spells CASSQDYSNTEAFF. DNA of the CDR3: TGTGCCAGCAGCCAGGATTACAGTAACACTGAAGCTTTCTTT.

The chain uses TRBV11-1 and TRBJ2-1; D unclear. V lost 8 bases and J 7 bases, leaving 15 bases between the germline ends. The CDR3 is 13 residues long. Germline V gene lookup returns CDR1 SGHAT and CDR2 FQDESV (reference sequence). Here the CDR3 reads CASRYASTNEQFF. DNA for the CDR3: TGTGCCAGCCGTTATGCTAGTACTAATGAGCAGTTCTTC.

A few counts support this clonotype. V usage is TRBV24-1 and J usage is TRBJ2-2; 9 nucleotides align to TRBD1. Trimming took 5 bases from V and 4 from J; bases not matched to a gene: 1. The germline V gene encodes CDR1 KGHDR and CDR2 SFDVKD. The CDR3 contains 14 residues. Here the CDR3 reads CATSATGGTGELFF. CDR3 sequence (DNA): TGTGCCACCAGTGCGACAGGGGGCACCGGGGAGCTGTTTTTT.

CDR3 bases: TGTGCCAGCGGGGGGGGCCCCAATGAGCAGTTCTTC. Translated, it gives CASGGGPNEQFF. The chain is built from TRBV2 and TRBJ2-1; maybe TRBD2 (7 bases). V was pared by 8 bases and J by 6 bases, with 11 bases between. Germline CDR1 and CDR2: SNHLY and FYNNEI. The CDR3 spans 12 residues.

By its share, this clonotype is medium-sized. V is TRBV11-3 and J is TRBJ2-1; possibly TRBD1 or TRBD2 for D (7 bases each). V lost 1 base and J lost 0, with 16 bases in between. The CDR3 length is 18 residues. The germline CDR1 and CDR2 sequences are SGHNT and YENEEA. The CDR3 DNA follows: TGTGCCAGCAGCTTAGGATCGGCGGGGGACAGCTCCTACAATGAGCAGTTCTTC. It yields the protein CASSLGSAGDSSYNEQFF.

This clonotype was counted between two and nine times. CDR3 region: CASSSGDRDTEAFF. The CDR3 DNA reads TGTGCCAGCAGTTCCGGGGACAGGGACACTGAAGCTTTCTTT. This chain links TRBV6-5 with TRBJ1-1; 9 bases are a match to TRBD1. The CDR3 length is 14 residues. Trimming took 4 bases from V and 3 from J; bases not matched to a gene: 3. Germline-derived CDR1 and CDR2 are MNHEY and SVGAGI.

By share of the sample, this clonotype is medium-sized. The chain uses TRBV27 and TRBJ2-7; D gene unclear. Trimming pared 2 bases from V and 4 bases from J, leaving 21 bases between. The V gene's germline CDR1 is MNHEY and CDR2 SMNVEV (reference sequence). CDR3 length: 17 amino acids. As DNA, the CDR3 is TGTGCCAGCAGTTTAGTTGGTTCGGTCGGACCCATGTACGAGCAGTACTTC. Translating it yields CASSLVGSVGPMYEQYF.

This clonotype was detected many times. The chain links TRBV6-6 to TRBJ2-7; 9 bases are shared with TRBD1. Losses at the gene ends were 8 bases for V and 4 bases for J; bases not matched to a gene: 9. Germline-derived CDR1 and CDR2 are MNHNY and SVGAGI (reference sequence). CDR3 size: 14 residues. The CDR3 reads CASGSGTGMYEQYF. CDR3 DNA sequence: TGTGCCAGCGGATCCGGGACAGGGATGTACGAGCAGTACTTC.